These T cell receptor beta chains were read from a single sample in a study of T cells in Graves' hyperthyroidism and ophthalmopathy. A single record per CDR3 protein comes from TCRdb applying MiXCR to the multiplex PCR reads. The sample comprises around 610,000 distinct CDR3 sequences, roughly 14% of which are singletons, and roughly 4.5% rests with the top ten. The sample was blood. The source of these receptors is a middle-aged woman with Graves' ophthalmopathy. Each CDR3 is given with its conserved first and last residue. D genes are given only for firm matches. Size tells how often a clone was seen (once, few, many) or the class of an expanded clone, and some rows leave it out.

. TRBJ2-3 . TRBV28 CASRIPELGDTQYF TGTGCCAGCAGGATCCCGGAGTTGGGGGATACGCAGTATTTT
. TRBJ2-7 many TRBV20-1 CSARGPKSYEQYF TGCAGTGCTAGAGGCCCTAAGTCCTACGAGCAGTACTTC
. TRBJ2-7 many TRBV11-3 CASSFSRDVAYEQYF TGTGCCAGCAGCTTTTCCCGGGACGTAGCCTACGAGCAGTACTTC
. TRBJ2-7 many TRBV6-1 CASSVGRGQGYEQYF TGTGCCAGCAGTGTTGGCCGGGGACAAGGTTACGAGCAGTACTTC
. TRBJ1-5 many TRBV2 CASSDTGYQPQHF TGTGCCAGCAGTGACACAGGTTATCAGCCCCAGCATTTT
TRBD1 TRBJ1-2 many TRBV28 CASSWWDRANYGYTF TGTGCCAGCAGTTGGTGGGACAGGGCTAACTATGGCTACACCTTC
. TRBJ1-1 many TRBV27 CASSFRAPLNTEAFF TGTGCCAGCAGTTTCCGGGCCCCGCTAAACACTGAAGCTTTCTTT
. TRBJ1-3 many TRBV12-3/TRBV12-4 CASRATASSGNTIYF TGTGCCAGCAGGGCGACAGCTAGCTCTGGAAACACCATATATTTT
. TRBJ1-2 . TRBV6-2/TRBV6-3 CASRGRGDYGYTF TGTGCCAGCAGGGGCAGGGGCGACTATGGCTACACCTTC
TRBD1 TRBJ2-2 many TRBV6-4 CASRRIPGQGATGELFF TGTGCCAGCAGACGCATACCGGGACAGGGGGCCACCGGGGAGCTGTTTTTT
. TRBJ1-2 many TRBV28 CATDGNYGYTF TGTGCCACGGACGGGAACTATGGCTACACCTTC
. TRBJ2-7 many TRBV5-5 CASSSVESAYEQYF TGTGCCAGCAGCTCGGTGGAGAGCGCCTACGAGCAGTACTTC
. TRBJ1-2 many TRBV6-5 CASSYGDAGYGYTF TGTGCCAGCAGTTACGGGGACGCCGGCTATGGCTACACCTTC
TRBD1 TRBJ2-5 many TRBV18 CASSQTGLETQYF TGTGCCAGCTCTCAGACAGGGTTAGAGACCCAGTACTTC
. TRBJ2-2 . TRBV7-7 CASSPSSPAVPTGELFF TGTGCTAGCAGCCCATCGTCACCAGCGGTTCCCACCGGGGAGCTGTTTTTT
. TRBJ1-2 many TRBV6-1 CASSRGQGPYLYGYTF TGTGCCAGTAGCAGGGGTCAGGGGCCTTACCTCTATGGCTACACCTTC
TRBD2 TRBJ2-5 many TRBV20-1 CSATGGGDETQYF TGCAGTGCCACCGGGGGGGGGGATGAGACCCAGTACTTC
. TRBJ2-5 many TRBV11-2 CASSAVGTQYF TGTGCCAGCAGCGCCGTGGGGACCCAGTACTTC
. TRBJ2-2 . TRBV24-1 CATSDEGYTGELFF TGTGCCACCAGTGATGAGGGGTACACCGGGGAGCTGTTTTTT
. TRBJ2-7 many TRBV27 CATPDEQYF TGTGCCACCCCGGATGAGCAGTACTTC
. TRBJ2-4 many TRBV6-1 CASSAAGIRDIQYF TGTGCCAGCAGCGCCGCCGGGATCAGGGACATTCAGTACTTC
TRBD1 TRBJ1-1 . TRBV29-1 CSVGATGGRTEAFF TGCAGCGTTGGGGCGACAGGGGGGAGGACTGAAGCTTTCTTT
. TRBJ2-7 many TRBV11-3 CASSSRGTSTYEQYF TGTGCCAGCAGCTCGAGGGGGACGAGCACCTACGAGCAGTACTTC
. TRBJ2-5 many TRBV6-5 CASSWSVMYQETQYF TGTGCCAGCAGTTGGAGCGTCATGTACCAAGAGACCCAGTACTTC
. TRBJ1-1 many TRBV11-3 CASSLPLQGGTEAFF TGTGCCAGCAGCCTCCCCCTCCAGGGTGGCACTGAAGCTTTCTTT
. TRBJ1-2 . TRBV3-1 CASSQSDSVSDYTF TGTGCCAGCAGCCAATCAGACAGCGTCTCCGACTACACCTTC
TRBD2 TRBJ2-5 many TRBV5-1 CASSPTTSGRGETQYF TGCGCCAGCAGCCCTACCACTAGCGGGAGAGGGGAGACCCAGTACTTC
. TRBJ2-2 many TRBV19 CASSIWESGELFF TGTGCCAGTAGTATATGGGAATCCGGGGAGCTGTTTTTT
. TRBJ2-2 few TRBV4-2 CASSQPGTSNTGELFF TGTGCCAGCAGCCAACCCGGGACCTCGAACACCGGGGAGCTGTTTTTT
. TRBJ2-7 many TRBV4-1 CASSQKGFQSYEQYF TGCGCCAGCAGCCAAAAAGGTTTCCAATCCTACGAGCAGTACTTC